The 24 T cell receptor beta chains presented below share a single source sample, sequenced in a study of blood T cell repertoires in COVID-19. Assay: immunoSEQ multiplex PCR; the TCRdb copy retains only in-frame clones and omits some. The profile shows over 200,000 clones, nearly 90% of them singletons. Sequencing was performed on PBMCs or T cells enriched from blood (not recorded which). The receptors were gathered from a man aged 25-40 years who had recovered from COVID-19.

This chain connects TRBV28 to TRBJ1-1; D is perhaps TRBD1 (6 bases). This CDR3 spans 15 amino acids. The germline V gene has CDR1 MDHEN and CDR2 SYDVKM. The V end was cut by 7 bases, the J end by 4 bases, with 19 bases between. The CDR3 region has the DNA TGTGCCAGCACCATAGCCCTACAGGGTTTCACTGAAGCTTTCTTT. This translates into CASTIALQGFTEAFF.

This chain uses TRBV6-1 with TRBJ1-4; 10 positions agree with TRBD1. CDR3 length: 16 amino acids. Germline CDR1 MNHNS, CDR2 SASEGT. Germline trimming cut 1 base from V and 8 bases from J; bases unmatched to any gene: 7. The CDR3 nucleotides read TGTGCCAGCAGTGAAGGCGGCGGGACAGGGGACGAAAAACTGTTTTTT. Its translation is CASSEGGGTGDEKLFF.

This chain links TRBV19 with TRBJ1-5, with 9 positions matching TRBD1. Germline V gene sequence: CDR1 LNHDA, CDR2 SQIVND (reference sequence). The V and J ends lost 4 bases and 4 bases, in that order; junction bases with no gene match: 2. The CDR3 has 14 amino acids. The CDR3: CASSRGQGNQPQHF. DNA for the CDR3: TGTGCCAGTAGTAGAGGACAGGGGAATCAGCCCCAGCATTTT.

The chain has TRBV7-3 and TRBJ2-5; 14 bases line up with TRBD2. V dropped 5 bases and J dropped 4; count of bases not matched to a gene: 9. The CDR3 is made up of 17 amino acids. In germline, CDR1 is SGHTA, CDR2 FQGTGA. In DNA, the CDR3 is TGTGCCAGCAGCCCGGGACTAGCGGGGGCCGGATTAGAGACCCAGTACTTC. Residues: CASSPGLAGAGLETQYF.

The sample holds a few counts of this clone. J is TRBJ2-2 and V is TRBV6-5; no firm D call. CDR1 is MNHEY and CDR2 is SVGAGI in the germline V gene. The CDR3 is made up of 15 amino acids. V was shortened by 4 bases and J by 6 bases, with 15 bases between the two germline ends. CDR3 in DNA: TGTGCCAGCAGTTTGATTGGCAACACACCCGGGGAGCTGTTTTTT. Amino acid sequence: CASSLIGNTPGELFF.

This chain uses TRBV3-1 (or the pseudogene TRBV3-2) with TRBJ2-3; TRBD2 agrees at 14 bases. The length of the CDR3 is 16 residues. The ends lost 4 bases at V and 3 bases at J; junction bases unmatched: 3. Germline V CDR1 and CDR2: LGHDT, YNNKEL (reference sequence). Written as DNA, the CDR3 is TGTGCCAGCAGCCCGAGACTAGCGGGAGGGACAGATACGCAGTATTTT. Translated, it gives CASSPRLAGGTDTQYF.

V gene TRBV7-9 combines with J gene TRBJ2-1; D is perhaps TRBD2 (6 bases). This CDR3 has 12 amino acids. Germline-derived CDR1 and CDR2 are SEHNR and FQNEAQ (reference sequence). V lost 6 bases to trimming and J lost 15 bases, with 18 bases between them. In DNA form, the CDR3 reads TGTGCCAGCAGACGGGGGACGGGCTTATGGTTCTTC. Residues: CASRRGTGLWFF.

V gene TRBV5-5 combines with J gene TRBJ1-1; D is perhaps TRBD1 (5 bases). The CDR3 spans 17 residues. The germline V gene encodes CDR1 SGHKS and CDR2 YYEKEE (reference sequence). Trimming took off 2 bases at V and 0 bases at J, with 17 bases between the two ends. The DNA for the CDR3 is TGTGCCAGCAGCTTTTCCCCAGACAGCCTGATGAACACTGAAGCTTTCTTT. Protein product: CASSFSPDSLMNTEAFF.

This chain links TRBV25-1 with TRBJ2-2; the match to TRBD2 covers 9 bases. With 1 base clipped from V and 6 bases from J, the junction kept 6 bases outside the gene matches. The CDR3 has 16 residues. Germline V gene sequence: CDR1 MGHDK, CDR2 SYGVNS. CDR3 residues: CASSEWGGRVPGELFF. CDR3 sequence (DNA): TGTGCCAGCAGTGAATGGGGCGGGAGGGTTCCCGGGGAGCTGTTTTTT.

Concerning this clone: The same CDR3 is also encoded by other DNA sequences in this sample. The V gene is TRBV28, the J gene TRBJ2-7; D gene uncertain. V was trimmed by 8 bases and J by 3 bases, leaving 8 bases between them. The CDR3 totals 11 residues. The germline gives CDR1 MDHEN, CDR2 SYDVKM. In DNA, the CDR3 is TGTGCCAGCTCCGTTCGCTACGAGCAGTACTTC. Amino acids: CASSVRYEQYF.

The chain is built from TRBV27 and TRBJ2-1; 7 bases match TRBD2. Germline CDR1 is MNHEY and CDR2 is SMNVEV (reference sequence). The CDR3 has 15 amino acids. V dropped 5 bases and J dropped 4; count of bases not matched to a gene: 8. CDR3 amino acids: CASSPRDYLYNEQFF. The CDR3 DNA follows: TGTGCCAGCAGTCCTCGGGACTACCTATACAATGAGCAGTTCTTC.

This chain joins TRBV11-3 and TRBJ2-1; 10 bases line up with TRBD2. The trim removed 4 bases at V and 6 bases at J, leaving 12 bases unmatched. The CDR3 runs 17 residues. In germline, CDR1 is SGHNT, CDR2 YENEEA. The chain's CDR3 is CASSSSVTSGAFNEQFF. The CDR3 coding sequence is TGTGCCAGCAGCTCTTCCGTTACTAGCGGGGCCTTCAATGAGCAGTTCTTC.

This chain uses TRBV5-5 with TRBJ2-4; 8 bases line up with TRBD1. With 4 bases clipped from V and 4 bases from J, the junction kept 7 bases outside the gene matches. Germline V gene data show CDR1 as SGHKS and CDR2 as YYEKEE (reference sequence). The CDR3 is 15 residues long. CDR3 coding DNA: TGTGCCAGCAGCATCCCACAGGGGGAAAAAAACATTCAGTACTTC. Translated: CASSIPQGEKNIQYF.

CDR3 residues: CASGLNRATEAFF. The CDR3 DNA is TGTGCTAGTGGTTTGAACAGGGCCACTGAAGCTTTCTTT. This sequence joins TRBV12-5 and TRBJ1-1; perhaps TRBD1 as D (6 bases). Germline lookup yields CDR1 LGHNT and CDR2 FRNRAP. This CDR3 region has 13 residues. V lost 2 bases to trimming and J lost 4 bases, with 8 bases between them.

This clone was observed a single time. The J gene is TRBJ2-3, the V gene TRBV21-1; the table's D call TRBD1 went unverified against the DNA. TRBV21-1 is designated a pseudogene. CDR3 size: 14 residues. The CDR3 loop is CATPPGQGTDTQYF. The CDR3 bases are TGTGCCACCCCCCCGGGACAGGGCACAGATACGCAGTATTTT.

The rearrangement uses TRBV6-1 and TRBJ2-1; TRBD1 aligns across 9 bases. The CDR3 has 17 amino acids. V shed 3 bases and J 8 bases; nucleotides not matched to a gene: 14. Germline V gene sequence: CDR1 MNHNS, CDR2 SASEGT. The CDR3 DNA sequence: TGTGCCAGCAGTGATCAAGGGAGGAGACAGGGGGGGGATGAGCAGTTCTTC. Encoded protein: CASSDQGRRQGGDEQFF.

The chain links TRBV24-1 to TRBJ2-6, with 7 bases matching TRBD2. From germline, CDR1 is KGHDR and CDR2 SFDVKD. With V trimmed by 6 bases and J by 0 bases, 4 bases remained unmatched. CDR3 size: 16 residues. CDR3 sequence: CATSPGGSSGANVLTF. In nucleotides, the CDR3 is TGTGCCACCAGTCCGGGCGGGAGCTCTGGGGCCAACGTCCTGACTTTC.

This rearrangement joins TRBV2 to TRBJ2-1; the match to TRBD2 covers 10 bases. Germline V CDR1 and CDR2: SNHLY, FYNNEI. V shed 3 bases and J 3 bases; nucleotides not matched to a gene: 11. CDR3 size: 18 residues. DNA for the CDR3: TGTGCCAGCAGTGATCGCGGTAGCGGGGGGCTCAACTACAATGAGCAGTTCTTC. This encodes CASSDRGSGGLNYNEQFF.

The genes are TRBV25-1 and TRBJ1-1, with D hard to call. Between the trimmed V and J ends, which lost 8 bases and 3 bases, there was a span of 4 bases. This CDR3 region has 10 residues. Germline values: CDR1 MGHDK, CDR2 SYGVNS. The CDR3 sequence is CASADTEAFF. Written as DNA, the CDR3 is TGTGCCAGCGCGGACACTGAAGCTTTCTTT.

The rearrangement uses TRBV28 and TRBJ2-7; 8 bases match TRBD1. This CDR3 has 15 residues. With V trimmed by 8 bases and J by 3 bases, 12 bases remained unmatched. Germline V CDR1 and CDR2: MDHEN, SYDVKM. CDR3 region: CASLPGQGWFYEQYF. CDR3 in DNA: TGTGCCAGCCTGCCCGGACAGGGATGGTTCTACGAGCAGTACTTC.

The gene calls are TRBV5-1 and TRBJ1-6; D unclear. The CDR3 is 14 residues long. Germline-derived CDR1 and CDR2 are SGHRS and YFSETQ. V gave up 4 bases and J gave up 7 bases, with 12 bases separating them. The CDR3 is CASSPGELNSPLHF. As DNA, the CDR3 is TGCGCCAGCAGCCCCGGGGAGTTGAATTCACCCCTCCACTTT. Combining the CDR3 with reference TRBV5-1 and TRBJ1-6 gives the whole variable domain KAGVTQTPRYLIKTRGQQVTLSCSPISGHRSVSWYQQTPGQGLQFLFEYFSETQRNKGNFPGRFSGRQFSNSRSEMNVSTLELGDSALYLCASSPGELNSPLHFGNGTRLTVT.

J is TRBJ1-2 and V is TRBV21-1; TRBD1 was called by the table and not checked on the DNA. TRBV21-1 is a pseudogene locus. The CDR3 spans 16 residues. The CDR3 DNA is TGTGCCAGCAGCTCGCCTACAGGGAAAGGTAACTATGGCTACACCTTC. It translates to CASSSPTGKGNYGYTF.

The rearrangement joins TRBV6-4 to TRBJ2-2; perhaps TRBD2 as D (6 bases). Deletions cut 2 bases from V and 4 bases from J, with 14 bases between. Germline CDR1 and CDR2: MRHNA and SNTAGT. The length of the CDR3 is 16 residues. In nucleotides, the CDR3 is TGTGCCAGCAGTGACGAGGCGGGGCGAGGCACCGGGGAGCTGTTTTTT. Its translation: CASSDEAGRGTGELFF.

This chain links TRBV7-2 with TRBJ1-3; D not resolved. Deletions cut 5 bases from V and 0 bases from J, with 8 bases between. CDR3 length equals 14 residues. The germline gives CDR1 SGHTA, CDR2 FQGNSA. CDR3 region: CASSLRSSGNTIYF. The CDR3, as DNA: TGTGCCAGCAGCCTCCGGAGCTCTGGAAACACCATATATTTT. The entire variable domain, with the rest obtained from reference TRBV7-2 and TRBJ1-3, is as follows: GAGVSQSPSNKVTEKGKDVELRCDPISGHTALYWYRQSLGQGLEFLIYFQGNSAPDKSGLPSDRFSAERTGGSVSTLTIQRTQQEDSAVYLCASSLRSSGNTIYFGEGSWLTVV.